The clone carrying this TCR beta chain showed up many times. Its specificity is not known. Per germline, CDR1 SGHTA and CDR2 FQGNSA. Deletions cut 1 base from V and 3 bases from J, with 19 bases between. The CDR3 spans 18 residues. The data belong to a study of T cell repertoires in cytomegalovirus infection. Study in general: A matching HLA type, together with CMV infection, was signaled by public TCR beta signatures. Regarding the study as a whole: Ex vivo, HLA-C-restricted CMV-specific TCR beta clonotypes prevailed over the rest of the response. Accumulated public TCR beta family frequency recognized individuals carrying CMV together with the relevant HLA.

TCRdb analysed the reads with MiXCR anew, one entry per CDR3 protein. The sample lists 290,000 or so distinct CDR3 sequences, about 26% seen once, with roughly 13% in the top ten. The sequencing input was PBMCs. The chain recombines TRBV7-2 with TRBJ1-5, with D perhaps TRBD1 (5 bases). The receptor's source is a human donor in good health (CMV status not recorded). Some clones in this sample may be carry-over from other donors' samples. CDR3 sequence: CASSLVVPGPQSNQPQHF. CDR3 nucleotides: TGTGCCAGCAGCTTAGTAGTTCCGGGGCCTCAATCCAATCAGCCCCAGCATTTT.